The 26 T cell receptor beta chains presented below share a single source sample, sequenced in a study of cytomegalovirus exposure and HLA in healthy donors (dated by TCRdb to about 2017). To prepare the library, the immunoSEQ multiplex PCR assay was applied. TCRdb limited this immuneACCESS table to in-frame rearrangements with V and J called. A share of clones is missing; checked studies link under half to unresolved V genes, and the rest is unexplained. For this sample the table gives fewer than 250,000 clones, of which 85% to 90% were detected only once. The ten top clones hold around 2.6% of the sample. The specimen sequenced was PBMCs. The origin of the receptors is a man in his late teens or twenties in good health and CMV-seronegative.

The V and J genes are TRBV7-9 and TRBJ2-7; 8 bases fit TRBD2. Germline V gives CDR1 SEHNR, CDR2 FQNEAQ (reference sequence). This CDR3 contains 14 residues. V was clipped by 5 bases and J by 0 bases; unmatched bases: 3. This CDR3 is CASSGSGASYEQYF. Written as DNA, the CDR3 is TGTGCCAGCAGCGGTAGCGGGGCCTCCTACGAGCAGTACTTC.

This rearrangement joins TRBV27 to TRBJ2-3; 7 bases agree with TRBD2. V dropped 3 bases and J dropped 2; count of bases not matched to a gene: 5. The CDR3 is 15 residues long. Germline CDR1 reads MNHEY; CDR2 reads SMNVEV (reference sequence). The CDR3 sequence: CASSFQRGFTDTQYF. CDR3 DNA sequence: TGTGCCAGCAGTTTTCAGCGGGGTTTCACAGATACGCAGTATTTT.

The chain recombines TRBV11-2 with TRBJ2-2; no firm D call. From germline, CDR1 is SGHAT and CDR2 FQNNGV. V lost 4 bases and J lost 5, with 14 bases in between. CDR3 length equals 15 residues. CDR3 protein: CASSSPQAITGELFF. The CDR3 DNA follows: TGTGCCAGCAGCTCCCCCCAGGCGATAACCGGGGAGCTGTTTTTT.

The chain links TRBV27 to TRBJ1-2; a possible D gene is TRBD1 (5 bases). CDR1 and CDR2 from the germline V gene are MNHEY and SMNVEV (reference sequence). This CDR3 is built from 16 residues. Trimming cost V 5 bases and J 4 bases, with 20 bases left between them. In DNA, the CDR3 is TGTGCCAGCAGTCCAGACCGGACAAGCCGAGTCTATGGCTACACCTTC. This gives the protein CASSPDRTSRVYGYTF.

The chain carries TRBV5-1 and TRBJ2-4, with a weak D call TRBD2 (5 bases). CDR1 is SGHRS and CDR2 is YFSETQ in the germline V gene. V gave up 5 bases and J gave up 7 bases, with 7 bases separating them. This CDR3 contains 11 residues. The CDR3 DNA sequence: TGCGCCAGCAGTTCGGGGAACATTCAGTACTTC. Its translation: CASSSGNIQYF.

The chain uses TRBV30 and TRBJ1-5, with no clear D. With 4 bases removed from V and 2 bases from J, the gap between germline ends came to 15 bases. The CDR3 consists of 15 residues. Germline V CDR1 and CDR2: GTSNPN, SVGIG (reference sequence). CDR3 sequence reads: CAWTQEGGGNQPQHF. In nucleotides, the CDR3 is TGTGCCTGGACCCAAGAAGGCGGGGGCAATCAGCCCCAGCATTTT.

The chain couples TRBV7-6 to TRBJ2-2, with 14 positions matching TRBD2. The CDR3 totals 16 residues. With 4 bases clipped from V and 5 bases from J, the junction kept 3 bases outside the gene matches. CDR1 and CDR2 (germline): SGHVS, FNYEAQ. CDR3: CASSWGLAGETGELFF. DNA of the CDR3: TGTGCCAGCAGCTGGGGACTAGCGGGGGAAACCGGGGAGCTGTTTTTT.

There are a few counts of this clone. V is TRBV5-1 and J is TRBJ2-2, with unresolved D. This CDR3 has 15 amino acids. Trimming removed 0 bases from V and 0 bases from J, with 6 bases in between. Germline V gene lookup returns CDR1 SGHRS and CDR2 YFSETQ. The CDR3 region has the DNA TGCGCCAGCAGCTTGGACTATTCGAACACCGGGGAGCTGTTTTTT. This sequence encodes CASSLDYSNTGELFF.

The chain has TRBV6-1 and TRBJ1-6; 11 nucleotides agree with TRBD1. Germline V gene lookup returns CDR1 MNHNS and CDR2 SASEGT. V trimming: 6 bases; J trimming: 10 bases; junction bases outside the gene matches: 5. The CDR3 length is 14 residues. CDR3 amino acids: CASRGQGVESPLHF. CDR3 nucleotide sequence: TGTGCCAGCAGGGGACAGGGGGTAGAGTCACCCCTCCACTTT.

This clone was recorded at least ten times. The rearrangement links TRBV29-1 to TRBJ2-7; 7 bases line up with TRBD1. The V gene's germline CDR1 is SQVTM and CDR2 ANQGSEA. The V gene end was trimmed by 5 bases and the J gene end by 4 bases; junction bases not matched to a gene: 11. This CDR3 is 14 amino acids long. The CDR3 region has the DNA TGCAGCGTTTCTACAGGGGCCACACCGTACGAGCAGTACTTC. Protein: CSVSTGATPYEQYF.

The CDR3 DNA is TGTGCCAGCTCACCAGGTGAGCGAGAGCAGTACTTC. It yields the protein CASSPGEREQYF. The chain couples TRBV18 to TRBJ2-7; no firm D call. Germline loops: CDR1 KGHSH, CDR2 LQKENI. The CDR3 has 12 residues. V lost 2 bases and J 7 bases, leaving 9 bases between the germline ends.

The chain couples TRBV2 to TRBJ2-2; 11 bases agree with TRBD1. This CDR3 is 14 amino acids long. The V segment lost 8 bases and the J segment 6 bases; nucleotides outside the gene matches: 5. Germline V gives CDR1 SNHLY, CDR2 FYNNEI. The CDR3 DNA reads as TGTGCCAGCGTAGGACAGGGGGCGTCCGGGGAGCTGTTTTTT. Encoded protein: CASVGQGASGELFF.

The chain recombines TRBV4-2 with TRBJ2-2; weak D call: TRBD2 (6 bases). The CDR3 runs 14 residues. The germline V gene encodes CDR1 LGHNA and CDR2 YNFKEQ. Trimming took off 3 bases at V and 7 bases at J, with 12 bases between the two ends. The CDR3 bases are TGTGCCAGCAGCCACCCGGGAGCTGACGGGGAGCTGTTTTTT. Protein product: CASSHPGADGELFF.

This chain uses TRBV1 with TRBJ1-5; the DNA was not used to check the table's D call, TRBD1. TRBV1 represents a pseudogene. This CDR3 has 17 amino acids. CDR3 residues: CTSSQEKEETLNQPQHF. CDR3 DNA sequence: TGCACCAGCAGCCAAGAAAAGGAAGAGACACTCAATCAGCCCCAGCATTTT.

On this clone: A read error may account for a junction end that differs from germline. The V call is TRBV7-2, the J call TRBJ2-7; a possible D gene is TRBD2 (6 bases). CDR1 SGHTA and CDR2 FQGNSA come from the germline V gene. The CDR3 contains 13 residues. CDR3 DNA sequence: TGTGCCAGCAGCTTAGCCAGCGGGCGGGTCAGGGTCTTC. It yields the protein CASSLASGRVRVF.

DNA of the CDR3: TGCGCCAGCAGCCAAGAAGCGGGGAGGACAGGGGGCTACACCTTC. It translates to CASSQEAGRTGGYTF. V is TRBV4-1 and J is TRBJ1-2; 8 bases align to TRBD1. Germline CDR1 is MGHRA and CDR2 is YSYEKL. The CDR3 covers 15 residues. J lost 8 bases, V lost 0 bases, and 8 bases had no gene match.

The gene calls are TRBV27 and TRBJ1-1; perhaps TRBD1 as D (5 bases). Germline V gene data show CDR1 as MNHEY and CDR2 as SMNVEV (reference sequence). Trimming cost V 7 bases and J 2 bases, with 14 bases left between them. The CDR3 has 14 amino acids. The CDR3 reads CASIMWGSNTEAFF. CDR3 sequence (DNA): TGTGCCAGCATCATGTGGGGCAGCAACACTGAAGCTTTCTTT.

The chain uses TRBV14 and TRBJ2-3; 8 bases agree with TRBD1. CDR1 is SGHDN and CDR2 is FVKESK in the germline V gene. The CDR3 has 14 amino acids. After removal of 0 bases from V and 9 bases from J, the junction contained 5 bases not matched to a gene. CDR3 nucleotides: TGTGCCAGCAGCCAAGAGACAGGGGCCCACACGCAGTATTTT. It specifies CASSQETGAHTQYF.

A few counts support this clone. This chain links TRBV6-1 with TRBJ1-1, with D possibly TRBD1 on 5 matching bases. The CDR3 length is 14 residues. CDR1 is MNHNS and CDR2 is SASEGT in the germline V gene. The V gene lost 6 bases and the J gene lost 6 bases, with 17 bases spanning the gap. The CDR3 nucleotides read TGTGCCAGCAGCCAACAGGTTGGGATACCTGAAGCTTTCTTT. As protein: CASSQQVGIPEAFF.

V usage is TRBV6-5 and J usage is TRBJ2-7, with D perhaps TRBD1 (5 bases). The CDR3 totals 13 residues. Trimming stripped 5 bases from V and 3 bases from J, with 11 bases between. Germline loops: CDR1 MNHEY, CDR2 SVGAGI. The CDR3 DNA is TGTGCCAGCAGTGGAACAGGTCACTACGAGCAGTACTTC. Translated: CASSGTGHYEQYF.

This clone was picked up a small number of times. The CDR3 spells CASRDNYNSPLHF. DNA for the CDR3: TGTGCCAGCCGGGACAACTATAATTCACCCCTCCACTTT. The chain recombines TRBV6-1 with TRBJ1-6, with TRBD1 as a possible D gene (6 bases). This CDR3 spans 13 amino acids. Per the germline V gene, CDR1 is MNHNS and CDR2 is SASEGT. V was shortened by 8 bases and J by 3 bases, with 8 bases between the two germline ends.

V gene TRBV27 combines with J gene TRBJ1-3; a possible D gene is TRBD1 (5 bases). Germline V gives CDR1 MNHEY, CDR2 SMNVEV (reference sequence). CDR3 length: 15 amino acids. V was cut by 3 bases and J by 4 bases, with 13 bases left in between. The CDR3 here is CASSFSDSPGNTIYF. The DNA of the CDR3 is TGTGCCAGCAGTTTTTCCGACAGCCCAGGAAACACCATATATTTT.

The CDR3 DNA is TGTGCCAGCAGCTACAACAGGGACAATGAGCAGTTCTTC. As protein: CASSYNRDNEQFF. The chain recombines TRBV6-6 with TRBJ2-1; D possibly corresponds to TRBD1 (6 bases). The CDR3 has 13 residues. The V end was cut by 6 bases, the J end by 5 bases, with 11 bases between. Germline V CDR1 and CDR2: MNHNY, SVGAGI (reference sequence).

The CDR3 bases are TGTGCCAGTAGTATAGCTGCAACTTACGAGCAGTACTTC. Translation gives CASSIAATYEQYF. The chain recombines TRBV19 with TRBJ2-7; no reliable D call. Germline CDR1 is LNHDA and CDR2 is SQIVND (reference sequence). V was pared by 1 base and J by 4 bases, with 8 bases between. The CDR3 totals 13 residues.

This clone showed up just a few times. The sample contains more than one DNA sequence encoding this CDR3. The chain has TRBV30 and TRBJ2-7; TRBD1 agrees at 7 bases. The V segment lost 0 bases and the J segment 4 bases; nucleotides outside the gene matches: 0. This CDR3 is built from 12 residues. Germline V CDR1 and CDR2: GTSNPN, SVGIG (reference sequence). CDR3 residues: CAWSVQGYEQYF. CDR3 in DNA: TGTGCCTGGAGTGTACAGGGGTACGAGCAGTACTTC.

This chain uses TRBV5-1 with TRBJ2-7, with D tentatively TRBD2 (5 bases). The CDR3 is 13 residues long. Trimming pared 5 bases from V and 2 bases from J, leaving 11 bases between. CDR1 SGHRS and CDR2 YFSETQ come from the germline V gene. The CDR3, as DNA: TGCGCCAGCAGGTTAGCGCAGGCCTACGAGCAGTACTTC. As protein: CASRLAQAYEQYF.